This TCR beta chain was sequenced in a study of blood T cell repertoires in COVID-19. Trimming at V came to 5 bases and at J to 2 bases, leaving 10 bases not matched to a gene. The germline CDR1 and CDR2 sequences are SNHLY and FYNNEI. The length of the CDR3 is 17 residues. In the original analysis: It was from reference gene primer amplification that nucleated cell counts were estimated. Method: immunoSEQ multiplex PCR; TCRdb's copy keeps in-frame clones and lacks some. The V and J calls and the clone size are those of that table, but D and trimming were determined from the DNA. The sample lists under 450,000 clones, more than 75% occurring once.

Specimen: PBMCs or T cells enriched from blood (not recorded which). This chain uses TRBV2 with TRBJ2-1; 9 nucleotides align to TRBD2. The source of this sequence is a woman under 40 who had recovered from COVID-19. CDR3 DNA sequence: TGTGCCAGCAGTCTTCGACTAGCGGAGAACCCCTACAATGAGCAGTTCTTC. Protein product: CASSLRLAENPYNEQFF.